The clone carrying this TCR beta chain was counted many times. Antigen unknown. TCRdb called the 5' RACE reads again in MiXCR, with one record for every CDR3 protein. The data contain about 2,200 distinct CDR3 sequences, 14% to 15% of them singletons. The source of the sample is a study of spatial heterogeneity in lung cancer. General study points: Beta chains had 11% to 15% coverage of tumor T cells, and alpha chains had roughly 7%. Tracking of tumor mutation counts was seen in expanded intratumoral alpha and beta TCR counts.

This CDR3 has 19 residues. The V gene's germline CDR1 is LNHDA and CDR2 SQIVND (reference sequence). The V end lost 5 bases, the J end lost 4 bases, and 29 bases lay between the germline ends. The time point: sample taken at primary tumor resection. V and J are TRBV19 and TRBJ1-2; the D is unclear. The sequence derives from a male donor with early-stage non-small cell lung cancer. The sample consisted of lung tumor tissue, taken at surgery. CDR3 coding DNA: TGTGCCAGTAGTCTCCTGGGGTTCGCGGGGAAGGCGGCCCGCTATGGCTACACCTTC. This sequence encodes CASSLLGFAGKAARYGYTF.